Listed below are T cell receptor beta chains from one sample, sequenced in a study of regulatory T cells in long-lasting Graves disease. TCRdb itself ran the multiplex PCR reads through MiXCR, one entry per CDR3 protein. The sample records around 340,000 distinct CDR3 sequences, about 20% being singletons. The specimen comprised peripheral blood mononuclear cells (PBMCs), sampled when the disease was refractory, from a patient treated with antithyroid drugs. These receptors all stem from a female donor with Graves disease. CDR3s include the opening cysteine and the closing phenylalanine or tryptophan. The D gene is left open where the match is weak. Size tells how often a clone was seen (once, few, many) or the class of an expanded clone, and some rows leave it out.

D	size	V	J	DNA	CDR3
NA	NA	TRBV5-6	TRBJ1-1	TGTGCCAGCAGCTTGTTTTTGGACGGCGGAGCTTTCTTT	CASSLFLDGGAFF
NA	NA	TRBV5-4	TRBJ1-2	TGTGCCAGCAGCTTGATTAAGGAGCGGGGCTACACCTTC	CASSLIKERGYTF
TRBD2	many	TRBV11-2	TRBJ2-7	TGTGCCAGCAGCTCCGTTTGGAGCGGGAGAGTCTACGAGCAGTACTTC	CASSSVWSGRVYEQYF
NA	few	TRBV4-2	TRBJ1-2	TGTGCCAGCAGCCAAGTAGGAGATGACTATGGCTACACCTTC	CASSQVGDDYGYTF
NA	few	TRBV7-3	TRBJ1-1	TGTGCCAGCAGCCCCCTCGGGGGGAACACTGAAGCTTTCTTT	CASSPLGGNTEAFF
TRBD1	NA	TRBV5-5	TRBJ2-7	TGTGCCAGCAGCCGAGACAGGGTCCCCCGCGAGCAGTACTTC	CASSRDRVPREQYF
NA	many	TRBV5-1	TRBJ2-7	TGCGCCAGCAGCCCGGGGACTGTCGACGAGCAGTACTTC	CASSPGTVDEQYF
NA	NA	TRBV7-8	TRBJ2-3	TGTGCCAGCAGCTTAGTTTCTGGGCCTCCTAGCACAGATACGCAGTATTTT	CASSLVSGPPSTDTQYF
NA	few	TRBV7-9	TRBJ2-5	TGTGCCAGCAGCTTAACATGGGAGCAAGAGACCCAGTACTTC	CASSLTWEQETQYF
NA	few	TRBV7-6	TRBJ1-1	TGTGCCAGCAGCGTCGACATCTACACTGAAGCTTTCTTT	CASSVDIYTEAFF
TRBD1	NA	TRBV10-3	TRBJ2-7	TGTGCCATCAGTGAGCCCGGGACAGGGTCCTACGAGCAGTACTTC	CAISEPGTGSYEQYF
NA	many	TRBV30	TRBJ1-1	TGTGCCTGGAGGTTCAGAAACACTGAAGCTTTCTTT	CAWRFRNTEAFF
NA	many	TRBV7-2	TRBJ2-5	TGTGCCAGCAGCTTATCAGGGGGGCGGCTGGTGGCCCAGTACTTC	CASSLSGGRLVAQYF
NA	many	TRBV7-8	TRBJ2-7	TGTGCCAGCAGCTTGTCCCTAGCTTCCGAGCAGTACTTC	CASSLSLASEQYF
NA	NA	TRBV10-3	TRBJ2-3	TGTGCCATCAGTGGAACGGTCCGGGATACGCAGTATTTT	CAISGTVRDTQYF
NA	NA	TRBV2	TRBJ2-2	TGTGCCAGCTCGAAGGGGGGCGGGGAGCTGTTTTTT	CASSKGGGELFF
NA	many	TRBV5-1	TRBJ1-5	TGCGCCAACAGCGTGGACATCGATAGCAATCAGCCCCAGCATTTT	CANSVDIDSNQPQHF
NA	few	TRBV7-9	TRBJ1-1	TGTGCCAGCAGCGACCAGGGTCAGGCAGGGACTGAAGCTTTCTTT	CASSDQGQAGTEAFF
NA	few	TRBV12-3/TRBV12-4	TRBJ1-1	TGTGCCAGCAGTCGGACAGCAGAAGCTTTCTTT	CASSRTAEAFF
TRBD1	NA	TRBV10-3	TRBJ1-1	TGTGCCTCCGGGACAGGGCCTCAGGAAGCTTTCTTT	CASGTGPQEAFF
TRBD1	many	TRBV2	TRBJ2-5	TGTGCCAGCAAGGCGAGTGACAGGGCCATTTGGGAGACCCAGTACTTC	CASKASDRAIWETQYF
NA	few	TRBV27	TRBJ1-5	TGTGCCAGCAGTTTAAATCGGGCAGGGCCCAATCAGCCCCAGCATTTT	CASSLNRAGPNQPQHF
NA	many	TRBV7-2	TRBJ1-6	TGTGCCAGCAGCTCGGGACTGCCAAATTCACCCCTCCACTTT	CASSSGLPNSPLHF
TRBD1	many	TRBV28	TRBJ1-5	TGTGCCAGCAGTTTATGGCACAGGGGGCAGGGTCAGCCCCAGCATTTT	CASSLWHRGQGQPQHF
TRBD2	many	TRBV28	TRBJ2-5	TGTGCCAGCAGTTCCACATCAACTCCGGGACTAGCGTCTCCCCGGACCCAGTACTTC	CASSSTSTPGLASPRTQYF
NA	NA	TRBV7-9	TRBJ1-5	TGTGCCAGCAGCTTAGCGGGGCTTAATCAGCCCCAGCATTTT	CASSLAGLNQPQHF
TRBD1	few	TRBV9	TRBJ1-6	TGTGCCAGCAGCGCCTCCGGGACAGGGATGATAGTGGGTGCGGATTCACCCCTCCACTTT	CASSASGTGMIVGADSPLHF
TRBD1	many	TRBV7-9	TRBJ1-1	TGTGCCAGCAGCTCCCGAGACCCAACAGGGGCACTTACTGAAGCTTTCTTT	CASSSRDPTGALTEAFF
NA	NA	TRBV6-2/TRBV6-3	TRBJ2-7	TGTGCCAGCCGAGGAGCTAGCGTAGCTCCCTACGAGCAGTACTTC	CASRGASVAPYEQYF
NA	many	TRBV7-9	TRBJ2-7	TGTGCCAGCAGCTCTAGGACGGCCTACGAGCAGTACTTC	CASSSRTAYEQYF
TRBD1	few	TRBV5-1	TRBJ1-1	TGCGCCAGCAGCAAGTGGCCCAGGGGGGAGAACACTGAAGCTTTCTTT	CASSKWPRGENTEAFF
TRBD2	many	TRBV28	TRBJ2-5	TGTGCCAGCAGTTTGGCGGGAGTAAAAAGGGAGACCCAGTACTTC	CASSLAGVKRETQYF
NA	many	TRBV10-3	TRBJ1-1	TGTGCCATCACAGGGACCTTGAACACTGAAGCTTTCTTT	CAITGTLNTEAFF
TRBD1	many	TRBV28	TRBJ1-5	TGTGCCAGCAGTGCCGGACAGGGGAAACAGCCCCAGCATTTT	CASSAGQGKQPQHF
NA	many	TRBV12-3/TRBV12-4	TRBJ1-2	TGTGCCAGCAGTTTGGGACGGAGAGCTAACTATGGCTACACCTTC	CASSLGRRANYGYTF
NA	NA	TRBV5-6	TRBJ1-5	TGTGCCAGCAGCTATAACTGGGGGCTAAATCAGCCCCAGCATTTT	CASSYNWGLNQPQHF
NA	many	TRBV27	TRBJ1-6	TGTGCCAGCACCCCTGGGCAGGGAGGTTCACCCCTCCACTTT	CASTPGQGGSPLHF
NA	many	TRBV9	TRBJ1-2	TGTGCCAGCACCGCCGCAGGGAGCTATGGCTACACCTTC	CASTAAGSYGYTF
NA	many	TRBV6-2/TRBV6-3	TRBJ1-1	TGTGCCAGCAGTTACGAGCATAGCACTGAAGCTTTCTTT	CASSYEHSTEAFF
TRBD1	many	TRBV5-1	TRBJ2-6	TGCGCCAGCAGGCCCGGGACAGGGTCCTCTGGGGCCAACGTCCTGACTTTC	CASRPGTGSSGANVLTF
NA	NA	TRBV2	TRBJ2-1	TGTGCCAGCAGCGTTTACAATGAGCAGTTCTTC	CASSVYNEQFF